The subject of this entry is one T cell receptor (beta chain). This entry is derived from a study of blood T cell repertoires in COVID-19. Sequencing was performed with immunoSEQ multiplex PCR; in TCRdb, only in-frame clones are kept and a portion is missing. The sample holds 190,000 or so clones, 78% seen once. This sequence originates from a woman older than 75 with active or convalescent COVID-19. Input material: peripheral blood.

The chain's CDR3 is CASSQQGTGNTIYF. CDR3 nucleotide sequence: TGTGCCAGCAGCCAACAGGGGACTGGAAACACCATATATTTT. This rearrangement joins TRBV3-1 (or the pseudogene TRBV3-2) to TRBJ1-3, with a weak D call TRBD1 (6 bases). V lost 2 bases and J lost 2, with 7 bases in between. The CDR3 runs to 14 residues. Germline CDR1 reads LGHDT; CDR2 reads YNNKEL (reference sequence).